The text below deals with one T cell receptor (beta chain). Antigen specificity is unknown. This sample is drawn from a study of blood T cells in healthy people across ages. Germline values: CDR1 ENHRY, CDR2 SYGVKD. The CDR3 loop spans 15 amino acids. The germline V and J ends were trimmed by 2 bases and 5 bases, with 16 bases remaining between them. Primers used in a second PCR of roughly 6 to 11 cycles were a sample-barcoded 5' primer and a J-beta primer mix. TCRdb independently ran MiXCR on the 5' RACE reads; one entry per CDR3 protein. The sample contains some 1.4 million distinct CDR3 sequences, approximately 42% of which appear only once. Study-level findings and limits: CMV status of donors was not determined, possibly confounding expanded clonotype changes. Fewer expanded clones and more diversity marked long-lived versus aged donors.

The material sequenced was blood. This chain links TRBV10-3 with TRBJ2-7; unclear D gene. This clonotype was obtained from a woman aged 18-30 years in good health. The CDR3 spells CAISEGLLGNDEQYF. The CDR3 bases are TGTGCCATCAGTGAGGGGCTCCTGGGGAACGACGAGCAGTACTTC.